This TCR beta chain was identified during a study of beta chain features in type 1 diabetes. Across the study: Sorted cells numbering roughly 98,000,000 were examined across all samples. Study results and caveats: Healthy donors had naive, central memory and Treg TCRB repertoires that appeared less similar than those seen among patients. Shorter TCRB CDR3s, moderately but significantly so, marked every one of the four CD4+ subsets in Type 1 diabetes patients.

Germline lookup yields CDR1 LNHDA and CDR2 SQIVND (reference sequence). The CDR3 consists of 14 residues. Trimming shortened V by 3 bases and J by 3 bases, and 11 bases separated the two germline ends. The isolated RNA, all of it, was reverse transcribed, so expressed TCRB transcripts were what got sequenced. Assay used: immunoSEQ multiplex PCR; TCRdb lists only in-frame clones, some missing. The sample includes about 640,000 clones, around 12% seen only once; the top ten take 0.09% to 0.15%. This clone was observed a single time. Its cognate antigen is unknown. This receptor was obtained from a young man with type 1 diabetes. The chain couples TRBV19 to TRBJ1-2, with D perhaps TRBD1 (6 bases). The sample taken for sequencing was naive CD4+ T cells from blood. CDR3 region: CASSITGRDYGYTF. CDR3 in DNA: TGTGCCAGTAGTATTACAGGGAGGGACTATGGCTACACCTTC.